The source of this TCR beta chain is a study of blood T cell dynamics during melanoma immunotherapy. This sample's time point: week 3, after first cycle of checkpoint inhibitor. The CDR3 runs to 16 residues. Trimming cost V 3 bases and J 4 bases, with 16 bases left between them. CDR1 SEHNR and CDR2 FQNEAQ come from the germline V gene (reference sequence). This table comes from immunoSEQ multiplex PCR, and its TCRdb copy is limited to in-frame clones, with some not included. The repertoire holds 15,000 to 20,000 clones, with about 95% as singletons. The sequencing here drew on effector memory CD8+ T cells from blood, taken from a patient treated with checkpoint blockade. The TCR originated in a human donor with melanoma. The V and J genes are TRBV7-9 and TRBJ2-1, with a tentative D call TRBD2 (6 bases). In DNA form, the CDR3 reads TGTGCCAGCAGCTTGCGCGGGGCGGAACCTTACAATGAGCAGTTCTTC. Amino acids: CASSLRGAEPYNEQFF.